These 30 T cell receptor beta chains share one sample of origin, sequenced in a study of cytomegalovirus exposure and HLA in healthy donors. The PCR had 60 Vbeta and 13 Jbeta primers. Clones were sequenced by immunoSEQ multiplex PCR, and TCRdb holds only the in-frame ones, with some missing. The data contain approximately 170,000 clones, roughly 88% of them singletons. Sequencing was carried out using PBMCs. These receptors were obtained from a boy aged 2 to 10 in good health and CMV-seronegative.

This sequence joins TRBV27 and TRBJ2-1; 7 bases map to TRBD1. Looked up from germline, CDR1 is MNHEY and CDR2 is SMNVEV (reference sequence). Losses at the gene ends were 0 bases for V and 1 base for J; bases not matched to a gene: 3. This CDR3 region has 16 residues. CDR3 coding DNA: TGTGCCAGCAGTTTATCCGGGACAGTTTCCTACAATGAGCAGTTCTTC. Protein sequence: CASSLSGTVSYNEQFF.

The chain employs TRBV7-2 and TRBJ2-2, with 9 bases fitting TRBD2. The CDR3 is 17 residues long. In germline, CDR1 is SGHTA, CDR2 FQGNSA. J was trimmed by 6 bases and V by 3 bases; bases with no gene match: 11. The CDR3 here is CASSLGGGGWIAGELFF. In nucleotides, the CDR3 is TGTGCCAGCAGCTTGGGCGGGGGGGGTTGGATCGCCGGGGAGCTGTTTTTT.

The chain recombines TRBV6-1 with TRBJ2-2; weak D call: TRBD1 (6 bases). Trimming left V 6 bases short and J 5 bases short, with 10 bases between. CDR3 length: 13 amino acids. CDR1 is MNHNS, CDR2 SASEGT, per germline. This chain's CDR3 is CASRIGQTGELFF. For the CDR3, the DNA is TGTGCCAGCAGGATAGGACAGACCGGGGAGCTGTTTTTT.

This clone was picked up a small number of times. The CDR3 loop reads CASSGPSGTYTQYF. The CDR3 nucleotides read TGTGCCAGCAGTGGCCCCTCGGGAACCTATACGCAGTATTTT. The chain is built from TRBV6-1 and TRBJ2-3; D is possibly TRBD2 (5 bases). CDR3 size: 14 residues. Germline loops: CDR1 MNHNS, CDR2 SASEGT. The V end was cut by 4 bases, the J end by 7 bases, with 15 bases between.

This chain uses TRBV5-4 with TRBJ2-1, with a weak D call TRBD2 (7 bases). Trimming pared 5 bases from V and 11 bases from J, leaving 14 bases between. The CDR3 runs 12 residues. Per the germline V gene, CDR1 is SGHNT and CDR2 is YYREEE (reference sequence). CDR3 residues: CASSWGGPKQFF. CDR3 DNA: TGTGCCAGCAGTTGGGGGGGGCCTAAGCAGTTCTTC.

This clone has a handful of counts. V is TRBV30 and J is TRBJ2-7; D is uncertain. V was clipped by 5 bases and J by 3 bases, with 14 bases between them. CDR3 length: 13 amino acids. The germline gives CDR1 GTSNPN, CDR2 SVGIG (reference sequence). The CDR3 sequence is CAWGRRIYYEQYF. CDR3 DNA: TGTGCCTGGGGTCGCAGGATCTACTACGAGCAGTACTTC.

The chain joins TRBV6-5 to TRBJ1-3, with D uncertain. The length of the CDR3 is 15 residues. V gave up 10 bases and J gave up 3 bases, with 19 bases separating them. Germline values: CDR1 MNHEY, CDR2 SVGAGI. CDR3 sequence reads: CATFPRRGHGNTIYF. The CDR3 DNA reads TGTGCCACCTTCCCCCGCCGAGGCCATGGAAACACCATATATTTT.

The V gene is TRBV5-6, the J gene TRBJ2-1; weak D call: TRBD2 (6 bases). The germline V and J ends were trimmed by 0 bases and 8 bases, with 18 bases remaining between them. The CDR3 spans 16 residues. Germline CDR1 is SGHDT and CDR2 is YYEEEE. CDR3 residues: CASSLGGTLNGDEQFF. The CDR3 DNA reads TGTGCCAGCAGCTTGGGCGGGACCCTCAATGGGGATGAGCAGTTCTTC.

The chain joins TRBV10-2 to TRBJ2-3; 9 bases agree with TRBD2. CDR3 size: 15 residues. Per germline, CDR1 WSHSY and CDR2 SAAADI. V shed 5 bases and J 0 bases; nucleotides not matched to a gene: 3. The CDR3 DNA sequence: TGCGCCAGCAGTCTTAGCGGGGGTAGCACAGATACGCAGTATTTT. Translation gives CASSLSGGSTDTQYF.

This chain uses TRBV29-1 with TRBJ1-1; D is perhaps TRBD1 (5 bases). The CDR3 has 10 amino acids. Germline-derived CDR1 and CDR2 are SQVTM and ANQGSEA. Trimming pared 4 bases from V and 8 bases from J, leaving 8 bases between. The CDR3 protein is CSVVGAEAFF. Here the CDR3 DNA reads TGCAGCGTTGTTGGGGCCGAAGCTTTCTTT.

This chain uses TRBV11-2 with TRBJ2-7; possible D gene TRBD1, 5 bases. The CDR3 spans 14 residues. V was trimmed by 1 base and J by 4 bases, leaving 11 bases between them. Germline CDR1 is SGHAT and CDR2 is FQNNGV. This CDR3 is CASSLVPGQYEQYF. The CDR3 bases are TGTGCCAGCAGCTTAGTCCCAGGACAATACGAGCAGTACTTC.

CDR3 protein: CAWSLNRVTGYTF. The CDR3 coding sequence is TGTGCCTGGAGCCTTAACAGGGTCACCGGCTACACCTTC. V gene TRBV30 combines with J gene TRBJ1-2; D might be TRBD1 (6 bases). CDR1 GTSNPN and CDR2 SVGIG come from the germline V gene (reference sequence). The CDR3 covers 13 residues. The V and J ends lost 3 bases and 8 bases respectively, with 16 bases between them.

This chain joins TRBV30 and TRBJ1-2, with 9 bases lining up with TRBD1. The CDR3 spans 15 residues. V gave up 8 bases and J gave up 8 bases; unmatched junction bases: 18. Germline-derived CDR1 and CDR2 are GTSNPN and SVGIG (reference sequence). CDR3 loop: CAAGQGQLLGMGYTF. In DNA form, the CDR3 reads TGTGCCGCGGGACAGGGTCAACTTTTGGGCATGGGCTACACCTTC.

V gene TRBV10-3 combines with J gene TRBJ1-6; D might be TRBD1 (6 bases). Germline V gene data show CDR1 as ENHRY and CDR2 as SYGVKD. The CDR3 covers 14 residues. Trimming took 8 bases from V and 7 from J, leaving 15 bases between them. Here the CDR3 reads CAISGEGDNSPLHF. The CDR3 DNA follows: TGTGCCATCTCGGGGGAGGGGGACAATTCACCCCTCCACTTT.

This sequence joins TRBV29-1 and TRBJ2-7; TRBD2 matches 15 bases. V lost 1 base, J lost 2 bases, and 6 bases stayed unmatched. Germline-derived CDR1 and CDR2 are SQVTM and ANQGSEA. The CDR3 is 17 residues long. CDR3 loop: CSVEGFGLAGGTYEQYF. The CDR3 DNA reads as TGCAGCGTTGAAGGCTTTGGACTAGCGGGAGGGACCTACGAGCAGTACTTC.

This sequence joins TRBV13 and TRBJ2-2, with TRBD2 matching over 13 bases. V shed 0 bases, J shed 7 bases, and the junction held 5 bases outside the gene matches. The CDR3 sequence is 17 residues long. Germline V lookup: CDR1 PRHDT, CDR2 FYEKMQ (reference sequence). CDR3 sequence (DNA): TGTGCCAGCAGCTTAGGAGGGGGACTAGCGGGAATCGGGGAGCTGTTTTTT. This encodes CASSLGGGLAGIGELFF.

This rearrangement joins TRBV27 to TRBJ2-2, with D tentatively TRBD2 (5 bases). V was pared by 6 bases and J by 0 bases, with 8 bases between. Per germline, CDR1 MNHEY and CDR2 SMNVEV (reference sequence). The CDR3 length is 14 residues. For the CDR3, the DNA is TGTGCCAGCAGGACTACCCCGAACACCGGGGAGCTGTTTTTT. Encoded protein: CASRTTPNTGELFF.

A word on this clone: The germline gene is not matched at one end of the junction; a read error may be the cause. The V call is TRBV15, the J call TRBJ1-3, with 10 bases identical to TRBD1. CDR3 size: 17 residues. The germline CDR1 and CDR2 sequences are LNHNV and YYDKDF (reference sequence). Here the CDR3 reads CTTSRPGQGLSGNTIYF. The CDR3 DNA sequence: TGTACCACCAGCAGACCGGGACAGGGGCTCTCTGGAAACACCATATATTTT.

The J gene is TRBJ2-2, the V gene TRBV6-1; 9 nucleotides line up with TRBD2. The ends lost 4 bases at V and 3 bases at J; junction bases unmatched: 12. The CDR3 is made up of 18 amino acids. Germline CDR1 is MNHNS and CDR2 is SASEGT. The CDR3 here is CASSVLGGGAKHTGELFF. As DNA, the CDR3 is TGTGCCAGCAGTGTGTTGGGCGGGGGGGCCAAACACACCGGGGAGCTGTTTTTT.

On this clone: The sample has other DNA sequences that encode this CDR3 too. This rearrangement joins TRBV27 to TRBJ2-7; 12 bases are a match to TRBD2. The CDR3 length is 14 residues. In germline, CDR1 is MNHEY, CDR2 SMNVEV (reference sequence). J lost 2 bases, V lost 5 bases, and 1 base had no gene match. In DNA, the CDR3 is TGTGCCAGCAGTCTAGCGGGAGGGGCCTACGAGCAGTACTTC. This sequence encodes CASSLAGGAYEQYF.

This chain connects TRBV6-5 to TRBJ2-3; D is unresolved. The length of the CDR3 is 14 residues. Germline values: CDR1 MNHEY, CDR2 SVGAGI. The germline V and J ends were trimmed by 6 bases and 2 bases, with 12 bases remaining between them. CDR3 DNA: TGTGCCAGCAGCTTCGTCGGGTCCACAGATACGCAGTATTTT. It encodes CASSFVGSTDTQYF.

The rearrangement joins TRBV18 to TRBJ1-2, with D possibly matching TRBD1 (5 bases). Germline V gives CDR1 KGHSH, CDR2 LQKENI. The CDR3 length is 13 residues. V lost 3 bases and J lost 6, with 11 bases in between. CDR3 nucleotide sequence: TGTGCCAGCTCACCTTCGGGGGGAAATGGCTACACCTTC. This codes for CASSPSGGNGYTF.

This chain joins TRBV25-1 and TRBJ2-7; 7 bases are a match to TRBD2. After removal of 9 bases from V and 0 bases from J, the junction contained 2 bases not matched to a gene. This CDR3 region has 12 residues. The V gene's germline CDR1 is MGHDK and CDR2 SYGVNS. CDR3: CASLAASYEQYF. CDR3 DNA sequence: TGTGCCAGTCTAGCGGCCTCCTACGAGCAGTACTTC.

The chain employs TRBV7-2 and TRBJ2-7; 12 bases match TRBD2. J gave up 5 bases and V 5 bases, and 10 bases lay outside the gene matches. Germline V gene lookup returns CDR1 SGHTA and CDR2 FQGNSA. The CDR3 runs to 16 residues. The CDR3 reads CASSASSGRGEDEQYF. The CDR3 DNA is TGTGCCAGCAGCGCTTCTAGCGGGAGGGGTGAGGACGAGCAGTACTTC. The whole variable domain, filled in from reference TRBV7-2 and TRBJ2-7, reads GAGVSQSPSNKVTEKGKDVELRCDPISGHTALYWYRQSLGQGLEFLIYFQGNSAPDKSGLPSDRFSAERTGGSVSTLTIQRTQQEDSAVYLCASSASSGRGEDEQYFGPGTRLTVT.

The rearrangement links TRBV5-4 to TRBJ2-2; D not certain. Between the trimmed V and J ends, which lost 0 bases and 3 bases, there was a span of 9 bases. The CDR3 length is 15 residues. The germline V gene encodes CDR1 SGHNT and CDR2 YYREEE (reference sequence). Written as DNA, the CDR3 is TGTGCCAGCAGCTTGGCCCCCACGGACACCGGGGAGCTGTTTTTT. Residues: CASSLAPTDTGELFF.

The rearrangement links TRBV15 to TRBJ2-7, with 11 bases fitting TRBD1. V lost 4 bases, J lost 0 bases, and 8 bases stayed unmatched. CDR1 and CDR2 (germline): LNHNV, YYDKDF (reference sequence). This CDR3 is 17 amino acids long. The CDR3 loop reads CATSTPLGTGGSYEQYV. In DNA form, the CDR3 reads TGTGCCACCAGCACGCCCTTAGGGACAGGGGGCTCCTACGAGCAGTACGTC.

Here the CDR3 DNA reads TGTGCCAGCAGTTCCGCAGGGGGGTTCGCCGGGGAGCTGTTTTTT. Protein: CASSSAGGFAGELFF. J is TRBJ2-2 and V is TRBV6-6; tentative D call: TRBD1 (7 bases). Germline CDR1 is MNHNY and CDR2 is SVGAGI (reference sequence). This CDR3 spans 15 amino acids. The V gene lost 4 bases and the J gene lost 6 bases, with 15 bases spanning the gap.

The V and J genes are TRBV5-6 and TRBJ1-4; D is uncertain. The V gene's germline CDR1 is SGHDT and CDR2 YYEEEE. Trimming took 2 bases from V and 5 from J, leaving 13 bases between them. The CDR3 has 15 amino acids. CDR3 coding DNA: TGTGCCAGCAGCTTCGAGGGATCGGAAAATGAAAAACTGTTTTTT. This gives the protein CASSFEGSENEKLFF.

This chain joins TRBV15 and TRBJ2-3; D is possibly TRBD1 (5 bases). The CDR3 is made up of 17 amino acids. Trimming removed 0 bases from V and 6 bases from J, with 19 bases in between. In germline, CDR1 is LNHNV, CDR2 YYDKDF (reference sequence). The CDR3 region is CATSRDTLGPSADTQYF. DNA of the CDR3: TGTGCCACCAGCAGAGATACCCTGGGGCCATCCGCGGATACGCAGTATTTT.

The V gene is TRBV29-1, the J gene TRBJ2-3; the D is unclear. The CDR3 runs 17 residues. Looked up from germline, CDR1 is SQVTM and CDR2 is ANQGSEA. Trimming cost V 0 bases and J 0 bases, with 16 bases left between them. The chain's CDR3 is CSVEDQWSPRSTDTQYF. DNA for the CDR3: TGCAGCGTTGAAGATCAATGGTCCCCGAGGAGCACAGATACGCAGTATTTT.